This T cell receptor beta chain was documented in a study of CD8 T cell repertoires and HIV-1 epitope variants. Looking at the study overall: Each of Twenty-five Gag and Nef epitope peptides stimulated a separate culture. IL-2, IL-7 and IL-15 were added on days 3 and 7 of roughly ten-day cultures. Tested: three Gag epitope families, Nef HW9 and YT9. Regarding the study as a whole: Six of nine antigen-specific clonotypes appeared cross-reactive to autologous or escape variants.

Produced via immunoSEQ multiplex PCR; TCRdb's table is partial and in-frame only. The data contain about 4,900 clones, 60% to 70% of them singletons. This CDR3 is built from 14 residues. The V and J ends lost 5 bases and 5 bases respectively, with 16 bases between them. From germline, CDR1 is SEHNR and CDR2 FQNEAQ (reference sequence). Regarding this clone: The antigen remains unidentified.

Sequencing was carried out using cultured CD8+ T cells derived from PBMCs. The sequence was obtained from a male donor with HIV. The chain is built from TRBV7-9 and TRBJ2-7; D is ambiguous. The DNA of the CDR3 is TGTGCCAGCAGCCTCACCGAACAGAGCAACGAGCAGTACTTC. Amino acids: CASSLTEQSNEQYF.